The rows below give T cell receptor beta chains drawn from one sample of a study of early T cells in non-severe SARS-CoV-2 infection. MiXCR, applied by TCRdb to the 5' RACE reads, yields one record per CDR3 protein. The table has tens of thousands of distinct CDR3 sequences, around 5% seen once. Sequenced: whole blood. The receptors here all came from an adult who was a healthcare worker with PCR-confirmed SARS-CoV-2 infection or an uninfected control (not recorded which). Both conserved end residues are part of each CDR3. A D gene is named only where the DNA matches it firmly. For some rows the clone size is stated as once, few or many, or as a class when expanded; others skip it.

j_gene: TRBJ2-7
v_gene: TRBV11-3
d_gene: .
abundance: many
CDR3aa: CASSYGRSSYEQYF
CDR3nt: TGTGCCAGCAGCTATGGACGGAGCTCCTACGAGCAGTACTTC

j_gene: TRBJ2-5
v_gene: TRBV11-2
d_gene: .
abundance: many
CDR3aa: CASSLWQQETQYF
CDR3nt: TGTGCCAGCAGCTTATGGCAGCAAGAGACCCAGTACTTC

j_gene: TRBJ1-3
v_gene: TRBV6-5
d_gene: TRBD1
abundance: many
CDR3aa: CASSYNGDSSGNTIYF
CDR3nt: TGTGCCAGCAGTTACAATGGGGACAGCTCTGGAAACACCATATATTTT

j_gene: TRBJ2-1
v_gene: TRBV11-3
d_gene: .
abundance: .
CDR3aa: CASSTRGSADPSSYNEQFF
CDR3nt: TGTGCCAGCAGCACCCGGGGATCCGCCGACCCAAGCTCCTACAATGAGCAGTTCTTC

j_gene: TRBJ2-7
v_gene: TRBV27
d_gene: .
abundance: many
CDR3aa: CASSRPGHSYEQYF
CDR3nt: TGTGCCAGCAGCCGTCCGGGGCATTCCTACGAGCAGTACTTC

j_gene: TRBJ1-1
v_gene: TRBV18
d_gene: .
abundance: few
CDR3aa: CASSRGTQIEAFF
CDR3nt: TGTGCCAGCTCACGCGGGACCCAAATTGAAGCTTTCTTT

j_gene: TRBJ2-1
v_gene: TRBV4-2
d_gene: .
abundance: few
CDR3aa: CASSPRGLGIGEQFF
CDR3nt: TGTGCCAGCAGCCCCCGTGGATTGGGGATAGGTGAGCAGTTCTTC

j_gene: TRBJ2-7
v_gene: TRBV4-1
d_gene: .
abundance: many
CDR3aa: CASSPSTRSYEQYF
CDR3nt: TGCGCCAGCAGCCCATCGACCCGCAGCTACGAGCAGTACTTC

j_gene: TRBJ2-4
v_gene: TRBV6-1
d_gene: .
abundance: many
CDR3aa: CASRRVVIAKNIQYF
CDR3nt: TGTGCCAGCAGGAGGGTGGTAATAGCCAAAAACATTCAGTACTTC

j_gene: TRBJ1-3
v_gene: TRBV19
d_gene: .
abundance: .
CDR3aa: CASSIILGGGHAGNTIYF
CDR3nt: TGTGCCAGTAGTATAATTTTGGGGGGTGGACATGCTGGAAACACCATATATTTT

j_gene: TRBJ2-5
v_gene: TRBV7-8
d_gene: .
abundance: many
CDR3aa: CASSLAGQGGRETQYF
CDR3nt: TGTGCCAGCAGCTTAGCGGGGCAGGGCGGCCGAGAGACCCAGTACTTC

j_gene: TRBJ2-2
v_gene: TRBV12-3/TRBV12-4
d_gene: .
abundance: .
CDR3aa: CASTVGVTGELFF
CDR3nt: TGTGCCAGCACCGTTGGGGTCACCGGGGAGCTGTTTTTT

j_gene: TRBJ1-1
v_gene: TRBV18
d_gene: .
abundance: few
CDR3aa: CASSGTGRSEAFF
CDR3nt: TGTGCCAGCTCAGGAACCGGGAGGTCTGAAGCTTTCTTT

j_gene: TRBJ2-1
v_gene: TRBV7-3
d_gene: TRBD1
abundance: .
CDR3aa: CASSPRQGVLNEQFF
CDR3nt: TGTGCCAGCAGCCCAAGACAGGGGGTGTTAAATGAGCAGTTCTTC

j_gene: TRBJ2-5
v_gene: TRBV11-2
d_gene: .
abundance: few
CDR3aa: CASSLPVGETQYF
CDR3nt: TGTGCCAGCAGCTTACCCGTGGGGGAGACCCAGTACTTC

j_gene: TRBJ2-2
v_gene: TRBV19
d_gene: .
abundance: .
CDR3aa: CASSIQGTGELFF
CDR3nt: TGTGCCAGTAGTATACAGGGCACCGGGGAGCTGTTTTTT

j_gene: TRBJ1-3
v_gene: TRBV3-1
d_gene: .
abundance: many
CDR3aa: CASSQGNTIYF
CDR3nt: TGTGCCAGCAGCCAAGGGAACACCATATATTTT

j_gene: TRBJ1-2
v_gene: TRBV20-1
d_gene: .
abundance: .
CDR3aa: CSAEGRSNYGYTF
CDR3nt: TGCAGTGCCGAAGGCAGGTCTAACTATGGCTACACCTTC